This is a list of T cell receptor beta chains from one sample in a study of T cells after yellow fever vaccination. MiXCR, run by TCRdb on the 5' RACE reads, gives a single entry per CDR3 protein. This table has some 63,000 distinct CDR3 sequences, 7.4% appearing once. The source was CD8+ T cells sorted from PBMCs, collected 15 days after the yellow fever booster vaccination. The receptors shown here come from a young man who received the YFV17D yellow fever vaccine. Both conserved end residues are part of each CDR3. The order of the fields is J gene, D gene, V gene, clone size, CDR3 protein, CDR3 DNA. D genes are given only for firm matches. The listing skips clone size in some rows; elsewhere it reads once, few, many or a size class.

TRBJ1-3 - TRBV29-1 many CSVPGAGSGNTIYF TGCAGCGTCCCCGGGGCGGGCTCTGGAAACACCATATATTTT
TRBJ2-7 TRBD1 TRBV7-6 many CASSLVAQGGEQYF TGTGCCAGCAGCTTAGTGGCACAGGGGGGCGAGCAGTACTTC
TRBJ2-7 - TRBV4-2 many CASSHPGDAYEQYF TGTGCCAGCAGCCACCCCGGGGACGCCTACGAGCAGTACTTC
TRBJ1-1 TRBD1 TRBV5-1 many CASSTGTGNLNTEAFF TGCGCCAGCAGCACCGGGACAGGGAACTTGAACACTGAAGCTTTCTTT
TRBJ2-2 - TRBV4-2 few CASSQGGTSGELFF TGTGCCAGCAGCCAAGGTGGGACATCCGGGGAGCTGTTTTTT
TRBJ2-1 - TRBV29-1 many CSVGYNEQFF TGCAGCGTTGGATATAATGAGCAGTTCTTC
TRBJ1-1 - TRBV27 many CASRLQGTEAFF TGTGCCAGCAGACTACAGGGCACTGAAGCTTTCTTT
TRBJ2-2 - TRBV2 many CASSEALLAGELFF TGTGCCAGCAGTGAAGCGCTTCTGGCCGGGGAGCTGTTTTTT
TRBJ2-1 - TRBV5-1 many CASSLVGLASSYNEQFF TGCGCCAGCAGCTTGGTGGGCCTAGCGAGCTCCTACAATGAGCAGTTCTTC
TRBJ2-5 TRBD2 TRBV10-2 many CASSHELAGKETQYF TGCGCCAGCAGCCACGAACTAGCGGGAAAAGAGACCCAGTACTTC
TRBJ2-5 - TRBV5-5 - CASSPGTRCETQYF TGTGCCAGCAGCCCGGGGACTCGCTGCGAGACCCAGTACTTC
TRBJ2-1 TRBD1 TRBV6-5 many CASNSFGTGGAAYNEQFF TGTGCCAGCAATTCCTTTGGGACAGGGGGCGCGGCCTACAATGAGCAGTTCTTC